This is a list of T cell receptor beta chains from one sample in a study of blood T cell repertoires in COVID-19. Libraries were prepared by immunoSEQ multiplex PCR; TCRdb keeps only in-frame clonotypes and omits some of them. The data contain 150,000 or so clones, around 81% of them singletons. Material: PBMCs or T cells enriched from blood (not recorded which). These receptor sequences come from a man in his forties who had recovered from COVID-19. The CDR3 runs from the conserved cysteine through the conserved F or W. A D gene is named only where the DNA matches it firmly. Size values are once, few and many counts, or a class for expanded clones, and some rows have none.

cdr3_nt | cdr3_aa | v_call | d_call | clone_size | j_call
TGTGCCAGCTCACTCCCCTCGGGAGCTAGCAGTGAAAAACTGTTTTTT | CASSLPSGASSEKLFF | TRBV18 | NA | NA | TRBJ1-4
TGTGCCAGCAGCTTATGGTCGCCTAGCACGGAGCTAGCCAAAAACATTCAGTACTTC | CASSLWSPSTELAKNIQYF | TRBV7-3 | NA | NA | TRBJ2-4
TGTGCCAGCAGGCAATCCGCGGGGGCCCCGGCTAAATCCCCCAAAAACATTCAGTACTTC | CASRQSAGAPAKSPKNIQYF | TRBV27 | NA | few | TRBJ2-4
TGTGCCAGCTCACCGGTGCTAGCGGAGACAGATACGCAGTATTTT | CASSPVLAETDTQYF | TRBV18 | TRBD2 | NA | TRBJ2-3
TGTGCCAGCAGCTTGGCGGGACAGAGGTCCTACGAGCAGTACTTC | CASSLAGQRSYEQYF | TRBV5-4 | TRBD1 | NA | TRBJ2-7
TGTGCCAGCAGCCTTCTCGGGACTAGTCTAGATACGCAGTATTTT | CASSLLGTSLDTQYF | TRBV3-1/TRBV3-2 | TRBD2 | NA | TRBJ2-3
TGTGCCAGCAGCTTAGGGACAGTTGGAAACACCATATATTTT | CASSLGTVGNTIYF | TRBV7-7 | NA | NA | TRBJ1-3
TGTGCCATCAGTAAAGCTGTGAGCACAGATACGCAGTATTTT | CAISKAVSTDTQYF | TRBV10-3 | NA | NA | TRBJ2-3
TGTGCCAGCTCACCAGGTACGGATAGACAGACCCTCGGGCAGCCCCAGCATTTT | CASSPGTDRQTLGQPQHF | TRBV18 | NA | NA | TRBJ1-5
TGTGCCAGCAGAGCAGGGAACACTGAAGCTTTCTTT | CASRAGNTEAFF | TRBV6-1 | NA | NA | TRBJ1-1
TGTGCCAGCAGCGTACCAACGAGCGGGTCAGACACCGGGGAGCTGTTTTTT | CASSVPTSGSDTGELFF | TRBV9 | NA | NA | TRBJ2-2
TGTGCCAGCAGTAGACAGACTAGCACAGATACGCAGTATTTT | CASSRQTSTDTQYF | TRBV6-5 | NA | NA | TRBJ2-3
TGTGCCATCAGTGCTAGCGGGTACAATGAGCAGTTCTTC | CAISASGYNEQFF | TRBV10-3 | TRBD2 | NA | TRBJ2-1
TGCGCCAGCAGCTTAAAACGGACTAGCGGGGGGGCAGATACGCAGTATTTT | CASSLKRTSGGADTQYF | TRBV5-1 | TRBD2 | NA | TRBJ2-3
TGTGCCTGGGGGACAGGGGACAATTCACCCCTCCACTTT | CAWGTGDNSPLHF | TRBV30 | TRBD1 | NA | TRBJ1-6
TGTGCCAGCAGCGTCGGACAGGGGCGGGAGGAGACCCAGTACTTC | CASSVGQGREETQYF | TRBV3-1/TRBV3-2 | TRBD1 | NA | TRBJ2-5
TGTGCCAGCTCACCCACCTTAGACAGGCCCTATGGCTACACCTTC | CASSPTLDRPYGYTF | TRBV18 | NA | few | TRBJ1-2
TGTGCCACCAGTGATTACCTAGCGGGGGGGTGGAATGAGCAGTTCTTC | CATSDYLAGGWNEQFF | TRBV24-1 | TRBD2 | NA | TRBJ2-1
TGTGCCAGCAGCCCCTTTGCCGACTTCTCCTACGAGCAGTACTTC | CASSPFADFSYEQYF | TRBV3-1/TRBV3-2 | NA | NA | TRBJ2-7
TGTGCCACCAGCGGCACACCCGGGGGAAGAACTAATGAAAAACTGTTTTTT | CATSGTPGGRTNEKLFF | TRBV15 | NA | NA | TRBJ1-4
TGTGCCAGCAGCTTAACCCCGCCCTTACCGGGGAGGACAGATACGCAGTATTTT | CASSLTPPLPGRTDTQYF | TRBV7-3 | NA | NA | TRBJ2-3
TGTGCCAGTAGTTCTAGGTCAACTAATGAAAAACTGTTTTTT | CASSSRSTNEKLFF | TRBV19 | NA | NA | TRBJ1-4
TGTGCCAGCAGCCCGGGGAGGGGTGGCTACACCTTC | CASSPGRGGYTF | TRBV7-3 | NA | NA | TRBJ1-2
TGCGCCAGCAGCCAAGCGGCAGGCCAACCATATGGCTACACCTTC | CASSQAAGQPYGYTF | TRBV4-1 | NA | NA | TRBJ1-2
TGTGCCAGTAGTCGAAACCGGGACAGGGGGCCCCACGAGCAGTACTTC | CASSRNRDRGPHEQYF | TRBV19 | TRBD1 | NA | TRBJ2-7